This TCR beta chain derives from a study of cytomegalovirus exposure and HLA in healthy donors. As for the study in general: The Caucasian-associated ancestry cluster contained about 80% of the roughly 390 genotyped donors.

For this clone: Its antigen is unidentified.

Whole-study results and caveats: Among CMV-associated TCR beta chains, most appeared HLA-restricted in a later analysis.

The study ran its PCR with 60 Vbeta and 13 Jbeta primers. Original processing notes: Counted up in a later analysis, unique TCR beta chains came to 65 million to 100 million, with about 10 million shared. Sequenced by immunoSEQ multiplex PCR; TCRdb stores in-frame clones only, minus some. The D gene and trimming were derived from the DNA, and the V and J assignments and clone size from that table. The table has about 90,000 clones, 84% seen once. This TCR was recovered from a man aged 18 to 35 in good health and CMV-seronegative. The sample consisted of PBMCs.

CDR3 amino acids: CASSQDGQSNSPLHF. CDR3 in DNA: TGCGCCAGCAGCCAAGATGGACAGAGTAATTCACCCCTCCACTTT. This chain connects TRBV4-1 to TRBJ1-6, with D tentatively TRBD1 (6 bases). Trimming took 0 bases from V and 6 from J, leaving 9 bases between them. There are 15 residues in the CDR3. Germline lookup yields CDR1 MGHRA and CDR2 YSYEKL.